This T cell receptor (beta chain) was identified during a study of Graves' ophthalmopathy and Graves' hyperthyroidism. Points from the study as a whole: Sensitivity reached roughly 70% and specificity 72.22% when the model predicted ophthalmopathy progression.

Germline lookup yields CDR1 ENHRY and CDR2 SYGVKD. J was trimmed by 8 bases and V by 10 bases; bases with no gene match: 16. CDR3 size: 14 residues. This clonotype has only a few counts. Its antigen is undetermined. Enrollment excluded any patients with other autoimmune diseases, uncontrolled infections, pregnancy or lactation. The diagnosis combined clinical symptoms, thyroxine, TRAb, thyroid ultrasound and orbital computed tomography scans. Transcripts of RNA were the source for amplifying TCR beta CDR3 regions. The library came from an HTBI-primed first-round RT-PCR and a second-round multiplex PCR. A single record per CDR3 protein comes from TCRdb applying MiXCR to the multiplex PCR reads. The repertoire consists of 650,000 to 800,000 distinct CDR3 sequences, with under 50% occurring once and the leading ten covering more than 3%.

The chain carries TRBV10-3 and TRBJ1-1, with 7 bases matching TRBD1. The sample taken for sequencing was peripheral blood. This receptor was taken from an adult man with Graves' ophthalmopathy. The CDR3: CATLRQGLGWEAFF. CDR3 in DNA: TGTGCCACCCTCCGACAGGGTCTGGGTTGGGAAGCTTTCTTT.